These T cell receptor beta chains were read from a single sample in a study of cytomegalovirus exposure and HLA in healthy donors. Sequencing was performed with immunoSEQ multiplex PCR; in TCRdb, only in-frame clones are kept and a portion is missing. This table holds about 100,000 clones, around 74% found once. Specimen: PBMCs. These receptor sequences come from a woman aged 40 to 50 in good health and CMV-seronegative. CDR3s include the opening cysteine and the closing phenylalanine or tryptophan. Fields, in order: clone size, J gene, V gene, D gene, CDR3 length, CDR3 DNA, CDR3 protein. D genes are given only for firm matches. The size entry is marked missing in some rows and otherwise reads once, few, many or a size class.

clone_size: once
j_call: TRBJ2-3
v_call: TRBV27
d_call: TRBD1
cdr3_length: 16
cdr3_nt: TGTGCCAGCAGTTACAACCGGGACAGGGGACTTGATACGCAGTATTTT
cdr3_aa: CASSYNRDRGLDTQYF

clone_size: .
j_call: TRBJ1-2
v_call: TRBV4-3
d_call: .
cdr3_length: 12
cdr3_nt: TGCGCCAGCAGCCATACGACAGGAGGCTACACCTTC
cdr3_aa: CASSHTTGGYTF

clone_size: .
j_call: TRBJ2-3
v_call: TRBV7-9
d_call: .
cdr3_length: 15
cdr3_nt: TGTGCCAGCAGCTTATGGCAAGCAGGGACAGATACGCAGTATTTT
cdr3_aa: CASSLWQAGTDTQYF

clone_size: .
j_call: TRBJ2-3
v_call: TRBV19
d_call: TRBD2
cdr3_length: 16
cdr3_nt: TGTGCCAGTAGTAGTGATCCTAGCGGGGGCGCAGATACGCAGTATTTT
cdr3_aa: CASSSDPSGGADTQYF

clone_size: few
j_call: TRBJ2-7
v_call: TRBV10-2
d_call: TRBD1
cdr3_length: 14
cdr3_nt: TGCGCCAGCAGGGCGGGACAGGGGGTCTACGAGCAGTACTTC
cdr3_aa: CASRAGQGVYEQYF

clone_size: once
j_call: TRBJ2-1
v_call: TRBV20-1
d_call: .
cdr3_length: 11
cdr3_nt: TGCAGTGCTAGAACGGACAATGAGCAGTTCTTC
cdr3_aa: CSARTDNEQFF

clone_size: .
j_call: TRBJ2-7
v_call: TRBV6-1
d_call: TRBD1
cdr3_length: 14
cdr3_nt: TGTGCCAGCAGCACCGGGACAGGGTCAGAGGAGCAGTACTTC
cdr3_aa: CASSTGTGSEEQYF

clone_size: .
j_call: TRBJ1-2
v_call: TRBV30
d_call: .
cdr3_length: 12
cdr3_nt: TGTGCCGGGGGGGGGACGTTAGGTGGCTACACCTTC
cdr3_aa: CAGGGTLGGYTF

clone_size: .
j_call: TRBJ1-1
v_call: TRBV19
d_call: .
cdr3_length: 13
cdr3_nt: TGTGCCAGTATCTCAGGCGCTTGGACTGAAGCTTTCTTT
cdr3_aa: CASISGAWTEAFF

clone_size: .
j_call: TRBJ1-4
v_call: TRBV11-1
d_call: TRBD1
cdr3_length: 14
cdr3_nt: TGTGCCAGCACCCTCGACAGGGACGGCGAAAAACTGTTTTTT
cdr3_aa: CASTLDRDGEKLFF

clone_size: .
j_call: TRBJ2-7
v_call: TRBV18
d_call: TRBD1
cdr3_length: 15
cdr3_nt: TGTGCCAGCTCACCAAGAGTGGGACAGGGCTACGAGCAGTACTTC
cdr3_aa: CASSPRVGQGYEQYF

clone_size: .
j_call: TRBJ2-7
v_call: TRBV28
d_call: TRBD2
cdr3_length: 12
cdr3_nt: TGTGCCACTCTAGCGGATACCTACGAGCAGTACTTC
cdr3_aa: CATLADTYEQYF

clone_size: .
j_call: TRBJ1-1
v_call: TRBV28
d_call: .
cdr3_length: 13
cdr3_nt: TGTGCCAGCAGGGTGACAGTGAACACTGAAGCTTTCTTT
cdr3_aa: CASRVTVNTEAFF

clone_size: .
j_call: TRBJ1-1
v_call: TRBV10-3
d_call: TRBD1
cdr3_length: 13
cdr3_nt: TGTGCCATCAGGAAGGACAGGGCGTCTGAAGCTTTCTTT
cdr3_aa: CAIRKDRASEAFF

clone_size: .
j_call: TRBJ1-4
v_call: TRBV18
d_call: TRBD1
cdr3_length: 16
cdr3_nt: TGTGCCAGCTCATCGGGACAGGGAAGGGGTGATGAAAAACTGTTTTTT
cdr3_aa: CASSSGQGRGDEKLFF

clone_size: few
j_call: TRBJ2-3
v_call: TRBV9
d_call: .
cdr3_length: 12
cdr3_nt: TGTGCCAGCAGCGACAGAACAGATACGCAGTATTTT
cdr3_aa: CASSDRTDTQYF

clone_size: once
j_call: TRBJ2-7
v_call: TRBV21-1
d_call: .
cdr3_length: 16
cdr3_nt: TGTGCCAGCAGCAATCGAGGGCGGGGGGAACCCAGCGAGCAGTACTTC
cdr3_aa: CASSNRGRGEPSEQYF